The 18 T cell receptor beta chains below were found in one sample sequenced in a study of type 1 regulatory T cells. For these receptors, no antigen is known. TCRdb re-called the reads through MiXCR, storing one row per CDR3 protein. The sample gives 60,000 to 70,000 distinct CDR3 sequences, 49% of which show up once; less than 2.5% is in the top ten. Specimen: cultured non-Tr1 T cells, either the whole culture or a sorted T cell fraction (not recorded which). The receptor source for this set is a human donor in good health.

The chain joins TRBV6-2 or TRBV6-3 to TRBJ2-3; no clear D. CDR1 and CDR2 from the germline V gene are MNHEY and SVGEGT. V gave up 2 bases and J gave up 1 base, with 13 bases separating them. This CDR3 contains 16 residues. The CDR3 coding sequence is TGTGCCAGCAGTTACGACCCCTCGGTGGGCACAGATACGCAGTATTTT. Translating gives CASSYDPSVGTDTQYF.

Concerning this clonotype itself: It may be a read error: a sequence one base away is much more abundant. This chain joins TRBV29-1 and TRBJ1-1, with D possibly matching TRBD1 (5 bases). Looked up from germline, CDR1 is SQVTM and CDR2 is ANQGSEA. This CDR3 region has 13 residues. V lost 5 bases, J lost 1 base, and 11 bases lay in between. CDR3 loop: CSVNRDGNTEAFF. The CDR3 nucleotides are TGCAGCGTTAACCGGGACGGGAACACTGAAGCTTTCTTT.

This chain joins TRBV30 and TRBJ1-2; the D is unclear. There are 11 residues in the CDR3. Trimming cost V 3 bases and J 8 bases, with 10 bases left between them. Looked up from germline, CDR1 is GTSNPN and CDR2 is SVGIG (reference sequence). The CDR3: CAWRSGSGYTF. The CDR3 region has the DNA TGTGCCTGGAGGAGTGGATCAGGCTACACCTTC.

V usage is TRBV28 and J usage is TRBJ2-1; TRBD2 agrees at 8 bases. This CDR3 has 14 residues. The germline V gene encodes CDR1 MDHEN and CDR2 SYDVKM. The J segment lost 7 bases and the V segment lost 8 bases, leaving 10 bases of the junction unmatched. The CDR3 is CASLPGRVRNEQFF. CDR3 nucleotide sequence: TGTGCCAGCCTCCCCGGGAGGGTAAGGAATGAGCAGTTCTTC. Complete variable domain (other parts from reference TRBV28 and TRBJ2-1): DVKVTQSSRYLVKRTGEKVFLECVQDMDHENMFWYRQDPGLGLRLIYFSYDVKMKEKGDIPEGYSVSREKKERFSLILESASTNQTSMYLCASLPGRVRNEQFFGPGTRLTVL.

The sample holds a few counts of this clonotype. V is TRBV20-1 and J is TRBJ1-2; 8 positions match TRBD1. The CDR3 is 13 residues long. Unmatched junction bases numbered 3, after V lost 0 bases and J lost 6 bases. CDR1 and CDR2 (germline): DFQATT, SNEGSKA (reference sequence). The CDR3 reads CSARDTTGDGYTF. Here the CDR3 DNA reads TGCAGTGCTAGAGATACGACAGGGGATGGCTACACCTTC.

This clonotype was counted only a few times. V and J are TRBV7-9 and TRBJ2-2; 8 nucleotides align to TRBD2. V trimming: 2 bases; J trimming: 4 bases; junction bases outside the gene matches: 0. Germline values: CDR1 SEHNR, CDR2 FQNEAQ (reference sequence). This CDR3 is built from 14 residues. The CDR3 DNA is TGTGCCAGCAGCTTACTAGCGGGCACCGGGGAGCTGTTTTTT. It specifies CASSLLAGTGELFF. The whole variable domain, filled in from reference TRBV7-9 and TRBJ2-2, reads DTGVSQNPRHKITKRGQNVTFRCDPISEHNRLYWYRQTLGQGPEFLTYFQNEAQLEKSRLLSDRFSAERPKGSFSTLEIQRTEQGDSAMYLCASSLLAGTGELFFGEGSRLTVL.

This clonotype was counted a few times. CDR3 sequence: CASSVGTGARGYTF. In nucleotides, the CDR3 is TGTGCCAGCAGCGTTGGGACAGGGGCCCGGGGCTACACCTTC. The chain uses TRBV7-9 and TRBJ1-2, with 10 bases matching TRBD1. The CDR3 is 14 amino acids. In germline, CDR1 is SEHNR, CDR2 FQNEAQ (reference sequence). Losses at the gene ends were 5 bases for V and 8 bases for J; bases not matched to a gene: 8.

The rearrangement uses TRBV5-1 and TRBJ2-7; 13 nucleotides line up with TRBD2. The CDR3 runs to 15 residues. Per germline, CDR1 SGHRS and CDR2 YFSETQ. Germline trimming cut 3 bases from V and 4 bases from J; bases unmatched to any gene: 4. The CDR3: CASSSRTSGGYEQYF. In DNA form, the CDR3 reads TGCGCCAGCAGCTCACGGACTAGCGGGGGATACGAGCAGTACTTC.

The rearrangement uses TRBV7-2 and TRBJ2-4, with 7 bases lining up with TRBD1. Germline CDR1 reads SGHTA; CDR2 reads FQGNSA. This CDR3 is 15 amino acids long. V lost 2 bases and J lost 5; bases outside the gene matches: 6. The CDR3 DNA sequence: TGTGCCAGCAGCTTACACTACAGGGGTCAAAACATTCAGTACTTC. Amino acids: CASSLHYRGQNIQYF.

This clonotype has just one count. The rearrangement joins TRBV4-1 to TRBJ2-1; D assignment may be TRBD1 or TRBD2 (5 bases each). Germline-derived CDR1 and CDR2 are MGHRA and YSYEKL. This CDR3 is 14 amino acids long. Deletions cut 1 base from V and 8 bases from J, with 12 bases between. The CDR3 protein is CASSQAGHVYEQFF. CDR3 nucleotides: TGCGCCAGCAGCCAAGCGGGGCATGTGTATGAGCAGTTCTTC.

This clonotype was seen a few times. The chain has TRBV3-1 and TRBJ2-2; D perhaps matches TRBD2 (7 bases). Deletions cut 2 bases from V and 1 base from J, with 14 bases between. Germline CDR1 reads LGHDT; CDR2 reads YNNKEL (reference sequence). This CDR3 is 17 amino acids long. CDR3: CASSQLGGGQNTGELFF. The CDR3 DNA is TGTGCCAGCAGCCAATTGGGGGGGGGGCAGAACACCGGGGAGCTGTTTTTT.

V usage is TRBV27 and J usage is TRBJ1-1; D not resolved. Trimming removed 8 bases from V and 4 bases from J, with 23 bases in between. The CDR3 extends over 16 amino acids. CDR1 is MNHEY and CDR2 is SMNVEV in the germline V gene (reference sequence). CDR3 sequence reads: CASFSRAPRGATEAFF. For the CDR3, the DNA is TGTGCCAGCTTCTCCCGGGCCCCACGGGGAGCCACTGAAGCTTTCTTT.

This clonotype appeared once. The rearrangement joins TRBV28 to TRBJ2-2; 8 nucleotides agree with TRBD1. The length of the CDR3 is 16 residues. V was clipped by 7 bases and J by 3 bases; unmatched bases: 10. Germline CDR1 MDHEN, CDR2 SYDVKM. DNA for the CDR3: TGTGCCAGCAACTCAGGGGGCGCCGCGGACACCGGGGAGCTGTTTTTT. This gives the protein CASNSGGAADTGELFF.

This chain links TRBV29-1 with TRBJ2-5; tentatively, D is TRBD1 or TRBD2 (6 bases each). CDR1 and CDR2 from the germline V gene are SQVTM and ANQGSEA. The CDR3 contains 16 residues. V shed 6 bases and J shed 2 bases, with 22 bases lying between them. The DNA for the CDR3 is TGCAGCGTAACCTATCAAAGGGGGGTCCTTCAAGAGACCCAGTACTTC. Translating it yields CSVTYQRGVLQETQYF.

The chain employs TRBV7-8 and TRBJ2-7, with D possibly called TRBD1 or TRBD2 (5 bases each). This CDR3 region has 17 residues. Germline loops: CDR1 SGHVS, CDR2 FQNEAQ. V dropped 1 base and J dropped 0 bases, with 16 bases sitting between them. CDR3 DNA sequence: TGTGCCAGCAGCTTAGGAGCCGGGACGGGGAGCTCCTACGAGCAGTACTTC. Translation gives CASSLGAGTGSSYEQYF. Full variable domain (rest looked up from reference TRBV7-8 and TRBJ2-7): GAGVSQSPRYKVAKRGQDVALRCDPISGHVSLFWYQQALGQGPEFLTYFQNEAQLDKSGLPSDRFFAERPEGSVSTLKIQRTQQEDSAVYLCASSLGAGTGSSYEQYFGPGTRLTVT.

For this clonotype: A much more abundant neighbour one base away suggests this may be a read error. The chain recombines TRBV6-1 with TRBJ1-4; 8 bases are shared with TRBD1. The CDR3 totals 17 residues. CDR1 and CDR2 (germline): MNHNS, SASEGT. The CDR3 DNA sequence: TGTGCCAGCAGTGAAGGACGACAGGGGCCGCGGAGTGAAAGACTGTTTTTT. It is translated as CASSEGRQGPRSERLFF.

V is TRBV10-2 and J is TRBJ2-6; D is perhaps TRBD1 (6 bases). Germline V CDR1 and CDR2: WSHSY, SAAADI. V shed 6 bases and J shed 13 bases, with 13 bases lying between them. The CDR3 extends over 12 amino acids. Here the CDR3 DNA reads TGCGCCAGCAGCGAACAGGGAAGAGTCCTGACTTTC. This encodes CASSEQGRVLTF.

This clonotype was detected only a few times. This chain connects TRBV7-9 to TRBJ2-7; D possibly uses TRBD1 or TRBD2 (6 bases each). Per germline, CDR1 SEHNR and CDR2 FQNEAQ (reference sequence). Trimming left V 5 bases short and J 6 bases short, with 11 bases between. The CDR3 sequence is 12 residues long. The CDR3 DNA sequence: TGTGCCAGCAGCCATGGAGGGGGCGAGCAGTACTTC. It translates to CASSHGGGEQYF.